This TCR beta chain emerged from a study of cytomegalovirus exposure and HLA in healthy donors. Turning to the study itself: The same platform used for the 500 to 850 first-cohort repertoires was also used for the 95 to 150 validation repertoires, as a later analysis reported. Study-wide results and caveats: The TCR clusters that emerged in the first cohort tended, a later analysis found, to co-occur in the roughly 110 validation repertoires.

The donors were members of the validation cohort comprising about 120 subjects, separate from the approximately 710-subject first cohort. The germline V gene encodes CDR1 MNHEY and CDR2 SVGAGI. Trimming removed 8 bases from V and 0 bases from J; junction bases left unmatched: 3. CDR3 length equals 13 residues. Generated by immunoSEQ multiplex PCR, the TCRdb table keeps only in-frame clones and is missing some. The data contain fewer than 85,000 clones, 96% of them singletons. With regard to this clone: Antigen specificity is unknown.

The chain recombines TRBV6-5 with TRBJ2-7, with 8 bases matching TRBD1. The TCR comes from a woman between 18 and 30 years old in good health and CMV-seronegative. What was sequenced was PBMCs. CDR3 in amino acids: CASRTGHSYEQYF. The DNA for the CDR3 is TGTGCCAGCCGGACAGGGCACTCCTACGAGCAGTACTTC.